This TCR beta chain was captured by sequencing in a study of cytomegalovirus exposure and HLA in healthy donors. At the level of the study: As an earlier analysis found, some 180 million T cells yielded 117 million unique TCR beta sequences. Genotyping showed roughly 77% of 300 to 450 donors falling in the Caucasian-associated ancestry cluster. Study-wide results and caveats: Most CMV-associated TCR beta chains were later found to appear HLA-restricted.

PCR was performed using 60 Vbeta and 13 Jbeta primers. Sequenced by immunoSEQ multiplex PCR; TCRdb stores in-frame clones only, minus some. The sample yields 190,000 or so clones, 70% to 85% seen once. This CDR3 is built from 15 residues. Trimming stripped 0 bases from V and 1 base from J, with 9 bases between. Germline V gives CDR1 MNHEY, CDR2 SVGAGI. This clone was seen a few times. Its cognate antigen is unknown. The sequence was obtained from a boy under 10 years old in good health and CMV-seronegative. This chain joins TRBV6-5 and TRBJ1-1; D is unclear. The sequenced sample was PBMCs. CDR3 DNA sequence: TGTGCCAGCAGTTACTCGTCCCGGGAGAACACTGAAGCTTTCTTT. Protein sequence: CASSYSSRENTEAFF.